The 2 T cell receptor beta chains reported below all come from one sample, sequenced in a study of human T cells and chemical hapten exposure. Time point in this sample: patch test 1, 2 weeks after DPC sensitization. Treatment noted: therapeutic diphenylcyclopropenone sensitization with weekly scalp DPC. TCRdb analysed the RACE reads with MiXCR anew, one entry per CDR3 protein. In the table there are 380,000 or so distinct CDR3 sequences, around 4.8% of which are singletons. Sequenced here: whole blood, sampled in connection with sensitization to the hapten diphenylcyclopropenone (DPC). The receptors shown here come from a woman aged 45 to 65 with alopecia areata. Some clones in this sample may be carry-over from other donors' samples.

This clonotype came up many times. The genes are TRBV7-8 and TRBJ1-5; D perhaps matches TRBD1 (6 bases). The CDR3 is made up of 12 amino acids. Germline V lookup: CDR1 SGHVS, CDR2 FQNEAQ. V gave up 11 bases and J gave up 6 bases, with 14 bases separating them. This CDR3 is CAVGGGAQPQHF. CDR3 in DNA: TGTGCCGTGGGGGGGGGCGCTCAGCCCCAGCATTTT.

This clonotype was found many times. This sequence joins TRBV29-1 and TRBJ2-7, with D possibly matching TRBD1 (5 bases). The CDR3 sequence is 12 residues long. The V and J ends lost 1 base and 4 bases respectively, with 8 bases between them. CDR1 is SQVTM and CDR2 is ANQGSEA in the germline V gene. CDR3 protein: CSVEGHRYEQYF. The CDR3, as DNA: TGCAGCGTTGAAGGGCACAGGTACGAGCAGTACTTC.